The rows below give T cell receptor beta chains drawn from one sample of a study of blood T cell repertoires in COVID-19. Libraries were prepared by immunoSEQ multiplex PCR; TCRdb keeps only in-frame clonotypes and omits some of them. This sample has some 320,000 clones, with over 85% found just once. The specimen sequenced was PBMCs or T cells enriched from blood (not recorded which). The receptors here all came from a man in his sixties who had recovered from COVID-19. CDR3s include the opening cysteine and the closing phenylalanine or tryptophan. Each record gives: V gene, clone size, J gene, D gene, CDR3 protein, CDR3 DNA. A D gene is named only where the DNA matches it firmly. Rows give clone size only sometimes, using once, few, many, or a class for an expanded clone.

V gene: TRBV12-5
clone size: NA
J gene: TRBJ2-1
D gene: TRBD1
CDR3 protein: CASGLGTGALLSSYNEQFF
CDR3 DNA: TGTGCTAGTGGTTTGGGGACAGGGGCTTTACTGAGCTCCTACAATGAGCAGTTCTTC

V gene: TRBV9
clone size: NA
J gene: TRBJ2-7
D gene: TRBD2
CDR3 protein: CASSPGLAGSYEQYF
CDR3 DNA: TGTGCCAGCAGCCCTGGACTAGCGGGTTCCTACGAGCAGTACTTC

V gene: TRBV18
clone size: NA
J gene: TRBJ2-7
D gene: NA
CDR3 protein: CASSPEVWGLEQYF
CDR3 DNA: TGTGCCAGCTCACCAGAAGTATGGGGCCTCGAGCAGTACTTC

V gene: TRBV19
clone size: NA
J gene: TRBJ1-2
D gene: TRBD1
CDR3 protein: CASSPDRSPRYGYTF
CDR3 DNA: TGTGCCAGTAGTCCGGACAGGTCGCCCCGCTATGGCTACACCTTC

V gene: TRBV11-2
clone size: NA
J gene: TRBJ1-6
D gene: NA
CDR3 protein: CASRPLQGRNYNSPLHF
CDR3 DNA: TGTGCCAGCAGACCGCTACAGGGACGTAACTATAATTCACCCCTCCACTTT

V gene: TRBV25-1
clone size: once
J gene: TRBJ2-1
D gene: TRBD1
CDR3 protein: CASSEWGTGLREQFF
CDR3 DNA: TGTGCCAGCAGTGAATGGGGGACAGGGTTGCGTGAGCAGTTCTTC

V gene: TRBV4-1
clone size: NA
J gene: TRBJ1-2
D gene: NA
CDR3 protein: CASSQARKYGYTF
CDR3 DNA: TGCGCCAGCAGCCAAGCCAGGAAATATGGCTACACCTTC

V gene: TRBV10-2
clone size: NA
J gene: TRBJ1-6
D gene: NA
CDR3 protein: CASSLARGSSPLHF
CDR3 DNA: TGCGCCAGCAGTCTAGCCCGCGGGAGTTCACCCCTCCACTTT

V gene: TRBV5-6
clone size: NA
J gene: TRBJ1-5
D gene: TRBD1
CDR3 protein: CASSSRDRFNQPQHF
CDR3 DNA: TGTGCCAGCAGCTCCCGGGACAGGTTTAATCAGCCCCAGCATTTT

V gene: TRBV4-3
clone size: NA
J gene: TRBJ1-6
D gene: NA
CDR3 protein: CASSQWPTRADNSPLHF
CDR3 DNA: TGCGCCAGCAGCCAATGGCCGACCAGGGCTGATAATTCACCCCTCCACTTT

V gene: TRBV6-5
clone size: NA
J gene: TRBJ1-5
D gene: NA
CDR3 protein: CASSYSRQGSQPQHF
CDR3 DNA: TGTGCCAGCAGTTACTCCAGGCAGGGATCTCAGCCCCAGCATTTT

V gene: TRBV6-6
clone size: NA
J gene: TRBJ1-2
D gene: NA
CDR3 protein: CASSHNTGNYGYTF
CDR3 DNA: TGTGCCAGCAGCCACAACACAGGGAACTATGGCTACACCTTC

V gene: TRBV9
clone size: NA
J gene: TRBJ2-2
D gene: TRBD2
CDR3 protein: CASSDSGGRNTGELFF
CDR3 DNA: TGTGCCAGCAGCGATAGCGGGGGGCGGAACACCGGGGAGCTGTTTTTT

V gene: TRBV11-3
clone size: NA
J gene: TRBJ2-1
D gene: TRBD1
CDR3 protein: CASSISGTGYNEQFF
CDR3 DNA: TGTGCCAGCAGCATATCCGGGACAGGGTACAATGAGCAGTTCTTC

V gene: TRBV7-9
clone size: NA
J gene: TRBJ2-2
D gene: TRBD1
CDR3 protein: CASSPTGSANTGELFF
CDR3 DNA: TGTGCCAGCAGCCCGACAGGGTCGGCGAACACCGGGGAGCTGTTTTTT

V gene: TRBV2
clone size: NA
J gene: TRBJ1-1
D gene: NA
CDR3 protein: CASRGARQTNTEAFF
CDR3 DNA: TGTGCCAGCAGGGGGGCCCGACAGACGAACACTGAAGCTTTCTTT

V gene: TRBV3-1/TRBV3-2
clone size: few
J gene: TRBJ2-3
D gene: NA
CDR3 protein: CASSQVKDTQYF
CDR3 DNA: TGTGCCAGCAGCCAAGTAAAAGATACGCAGTATTTT

V gene: TRBV7-9
clone size: NA
J gene: TRBJ2-1
D gene: NA
CDR3 protein: CASSSFAEEGNEQFF
CDR3 DNA: TGTGCCAGCAGCTCATTTGCGGAGGAGGGCAATGAGCAGTTCTTC

V gene: TRBV11-2
clone size: NA
J gene: TRBJ2-3
D gene: TRBD2
CDR3 protein: CASSPYLGLAGGGADTQYF
CDR3 DNA: TGTGCCAGCAGCCCGTACCTGGGACTAGCGGGAGGTGGTGCAGATACGCAGTATTTT

V gene: TRBV9
clone size: NA
J gene: TRBJ2-1
D gene: NA
CDR3 protein: CASSGGLSYNEQFF
CDR3 DNA: TGTGCCAGCAGCGGGGGGCTCTCCTACAATGAGCAGTTCTTC

V gene: TRBV6-1
clone size: NA
J gene: TRBJ1-2
D gene: NA
CDR3 protein: CASSEDAGSYGYTF
CDR3 DNA: TGTGCCAGCAGTGAAGATGCAGGCTCATATGGCTACACCTTC

V gene: TRBV2
clone size: NA
J gene: TRBJ1-1
D gene: TRBD1
CDR3 protein: CASSEAGQGRMNTEAFF
CDR3 DNA: TGTGCCAGCAGTGAAGCCGGACAGGGGAGGATGAACACTGAAGCTTTCTTT

V gene: TRBV27
clone size: NA
J gene: TRBJ1-2
D gene: NA
CDR3 protein: CASSFLGTTNYGYTF
CDR3 DNA: TGTGCCAGCAGTTTTCTAGGTACAACTAACTATGGCTACACCTTC

V gene: TRBV18
clone size: NA
J gene: TRBJ2-7
D gene: TRBD1
CDR3 protein: CASSPGTVTYEQYF
CDR3 DNA: TGTGCCAGCTCACCCGGGACAGTAACCTACGAGCAGTACTTC

V gene: TRBV27
clone size: once
J gene: TRBJ2-7
D gene: NA
CDR3 protein: CAAPLGQGITGYEQYF
CDR3 DNA: TGTGCCGCCCCCCTCGGGCAGGGCATCACAGGCTACGAGCAGTACTTC

V gene: TRBV5-1
clone size: NA
J gene: TRBJ2-1
D gene: NA
CDR3 protein: CASSSGIPYNEQFF
CDR3 DNA: TGCGCCAGCAGCTCAGGGATCCCCTACAATGAGCAGTTCTTC

V gene: TRBV7-9
clone size: NA
J gene: TRBJ1-1
D gene: TRBD1
CDR3 protein: CASSRTGGLTEAFF
CDR3 DNA: TGTGCCAGCAGCCGGACAGGGGGCCTCACTGAAGCTTTCTTT

V gene: TRBV18
clone size: NA
J gene: TRBJ1-6
D gene: TRBD1
CDR3 protein: CASSPGQGSSPLHF
CDR3 DNA: TGTGCCAGCTCACCCGGACAGGGAAGTTCACCCCTCCACTTT

V gene: TRBV27
clone size: NA
J gene: TRBJ2-7
D gene: NA
CDR3 protein: CASSLSGRAVYEQYF
CDR3 DNA: TGTGCCAGCAGTTTATCGGGCAGAGCAGTCTACGAGCAGTACTTC

V gene: TRBV6-5
clone size: NA
J gene: TRBJ2-7
D gene: TRBD2
CDR3 protein: CASSYSSGGAYEQYF
CDR3 DNA: TGTGCCAGCAGTTACTCGAGCGGGGGCGCCTACGAGCAGTACTTC

V gene: TRBV29-1
clone size: NA
J gene: TRBJ1-2
D gene: TRBD1
CDR3 protein: CSVAGTGGWGYTF
CDR3 DNA: TGCAGCGTTGCCGGGACAGGGGGCTGGGGCTACACCTTC

V gene: TRBV5-8
clone size: NA
J gene: TRBJ1-1
D gene: NA
CDR3 protein: CASSWDWNTEAFF
CDR3 DNA: TGTGCCAGCAGCTGGGACTGGAACACTGAAGCTTTCTTT

V gene: TRBV27
clone size: NA
J gene: TRBJ1-1
D gene: TRBD1
CDR3 protein: CASSARTGLNTEAFF
CDR3 DNA: TGTGCCAGCAGTGCGAGGACAGGACTGAACACTGAAGCTTTCTTT

V gene: TRBV19
clone size: few
J gene: TRBJ2-2
D gene: NA
CDR3 protein: CASSMGPTNTGELFF
CDR3 DNA: TGTGCCAGTAGTATGGGGCCGACGAACACCGGGGAGCTGTTTTTT

V gene: TRBV12-5
clone size: NA
J gene: TRBJ2-6
D gene: NA
CDR3 protein: CASGSTGYGANVLTF
CDR3 DNA: TGTGCTAGTGGTTCCACAGGTTACGGGGCCAACGTCCTGACTTTC

V gene: TRBV6-2/TRBV6-3
clone size: NA
J gene: TRBJ1-5
D gene: NA
CDR3 protein: CASSYSPQSVGNQPQHF
CDR3 DNA: TGTGCCAGCAGTTACAGCCCCCAGAGCGTGGGCAATCAGCCCCAGCATTTT

V gene: TRBV5-4
clone size: once
J gene: TRBJ2-3
D gene: TRBD2
CDR3 protein: CANREERGSTDTQYF
CDR3 DNA: TGTGCCAACCGCGAGGAGCGGGGTAGCACAGATACGCAGTATTTT

V gene: TRBV2
clone size: NA
J gene: TRBJ2-2
D gene: NA
CDR3 protein: CASTQGRTGELFF
CDR3 DNA: TGTGCCAGCACACAGGGGAGGACCGGGGAGCTGTTTTTT

V gene: TRBV3-1/TRBV3-2
clone size: NA
J gene: TRBJ1-2
D gene: NA
CDR3 protein: CASSQNPRDGYTF
CDR3 DNA: TGTGCCAGCAGCCAGAATCCCCGGGATGGCTACACCTTC

V gene: TRBV19
clone size: NA
J gene: TRBJ2-1
D gene: TRBD2
CDR3 protein: CASSTTTSGSRINEQFF
CDR3 DNA: TGTGCCAGTAGTACAACGACTAGCGGGAGTCGGATAAATGAGCAGTTCTTC

V gene: TRBV4-3
clone size: NA
J gene: TRBJ2-2
D gene: TRBD1
CDR3 protein: CASSQAPGQGAGELFF
CDR3 DNA: TGCGCCAGCAGCCAAGCCCCGGGACAGGGGGCCGGGGAGCTGTTTTTT

V gene: TRBV4-3
clone size: NA
J gene: TRBJ2-3
D gene: TRBD2
CDR3 protein: CASSQGGGASTDTQYF
CDR3 DNA: TGCGCCAGCAGCCAAGGGGGGGGAGCTAGCACAGATACGCAGTATTTT